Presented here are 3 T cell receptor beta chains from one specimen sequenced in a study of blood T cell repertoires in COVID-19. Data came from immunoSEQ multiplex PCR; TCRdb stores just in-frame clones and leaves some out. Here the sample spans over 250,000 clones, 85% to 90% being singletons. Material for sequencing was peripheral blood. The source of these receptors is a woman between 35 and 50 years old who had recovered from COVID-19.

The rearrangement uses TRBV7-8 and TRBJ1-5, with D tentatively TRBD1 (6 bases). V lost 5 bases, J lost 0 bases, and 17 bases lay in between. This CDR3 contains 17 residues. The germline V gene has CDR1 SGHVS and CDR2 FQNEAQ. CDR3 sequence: CASSPRSGAYSNQPQHF. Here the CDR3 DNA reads TGTGCCAGCAGCCCCCGGTCAGGGGCGTATAGCAATCAGCCCCAGCATTTT.

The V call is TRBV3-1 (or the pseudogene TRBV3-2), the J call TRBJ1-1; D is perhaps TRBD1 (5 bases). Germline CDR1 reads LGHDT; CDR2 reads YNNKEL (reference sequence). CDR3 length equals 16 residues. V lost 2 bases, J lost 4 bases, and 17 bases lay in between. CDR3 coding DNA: TGTGCCAGCAGCCAATCTGGGGCAGGGCGAGGCACTGAAGCTTTCTTT. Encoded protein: CASSQSGAGRGTEAFF.

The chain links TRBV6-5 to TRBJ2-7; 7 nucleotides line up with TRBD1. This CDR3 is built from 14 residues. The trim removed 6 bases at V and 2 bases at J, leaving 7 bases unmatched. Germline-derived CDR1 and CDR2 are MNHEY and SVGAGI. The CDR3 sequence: CASSQTGTAYEQYF. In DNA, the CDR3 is TGTGCCAGCAGCCAGACAGGGACGGCCTACGAGCAGTACTTC.